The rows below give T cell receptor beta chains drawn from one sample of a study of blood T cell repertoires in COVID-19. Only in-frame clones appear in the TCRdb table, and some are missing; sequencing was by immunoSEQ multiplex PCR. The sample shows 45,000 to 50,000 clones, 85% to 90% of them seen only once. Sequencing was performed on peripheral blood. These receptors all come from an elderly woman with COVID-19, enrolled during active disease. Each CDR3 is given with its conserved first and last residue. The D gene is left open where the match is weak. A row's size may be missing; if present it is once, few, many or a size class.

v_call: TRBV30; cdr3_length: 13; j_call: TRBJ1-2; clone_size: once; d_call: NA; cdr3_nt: TGTGCCTGGAGTATACTTACCCGGGGAGGCTACACCTTC; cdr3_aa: CAWSILTRGGYTF
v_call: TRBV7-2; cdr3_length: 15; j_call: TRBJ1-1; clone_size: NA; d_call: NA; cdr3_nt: TGTGCCAGCAGCGACCCTTGGTCGGGGGTGGGTGAAGCTTTCTTT; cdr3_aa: CASSDPWSGVGEAFF
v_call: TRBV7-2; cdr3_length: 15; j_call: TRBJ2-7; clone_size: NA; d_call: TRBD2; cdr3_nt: TGTGCCAGCAGTGTAGTGGGACTAGTAGGCTACGAGCAGTACTTC; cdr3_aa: CASSVVGLVGYEQYF
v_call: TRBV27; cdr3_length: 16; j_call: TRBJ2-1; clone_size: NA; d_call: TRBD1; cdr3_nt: TGTGCCAGCAGCCCTTTAGGGGACAGGGGGTACAATGAGCAGTTCTTC; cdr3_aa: CASSPLGDRGYNEQFF
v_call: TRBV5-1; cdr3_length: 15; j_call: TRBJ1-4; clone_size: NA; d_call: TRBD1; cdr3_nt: TGCGCCAGCAGCTCAAAGGACAGGCGTAATGAAAAACTGTTTTTT; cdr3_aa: CASSSKDRRNEKLFF
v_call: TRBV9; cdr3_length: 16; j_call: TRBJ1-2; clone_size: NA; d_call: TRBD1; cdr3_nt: TGTGCCAGCAGCGTAGGGGTTGGCCAGGGGGCCTATGGCTACACCTTC; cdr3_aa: CASSVGVGQGAYGYTF
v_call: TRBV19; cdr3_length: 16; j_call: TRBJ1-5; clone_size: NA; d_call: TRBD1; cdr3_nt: TGTGCCAGTAGTATCCGTGGGACAGGTAGCAATCAGCCCCAGCATTTT; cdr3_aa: CASSIRGTGSNQPQHF
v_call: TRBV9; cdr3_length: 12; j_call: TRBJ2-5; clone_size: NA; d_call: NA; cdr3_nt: TGTGCCAGCAGCGGTTCCCAGGAGACCCAGTACTTC; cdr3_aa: CASSGSQETQYF
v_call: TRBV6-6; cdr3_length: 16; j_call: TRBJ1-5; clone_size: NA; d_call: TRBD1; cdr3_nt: TGTGCCAGCATTCCAACAGGGGGCGCGGGCAATCAGCCCCAGCATTTT; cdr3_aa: CASIPTGGAGNQPQHF
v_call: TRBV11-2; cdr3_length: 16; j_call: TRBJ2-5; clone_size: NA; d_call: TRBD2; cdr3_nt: TGTGCCAGCAGCTTAGTTCTTCTAGCGGGGCAAGAGACCCAGTACTTC; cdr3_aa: CASSLVLLAGQETQYF
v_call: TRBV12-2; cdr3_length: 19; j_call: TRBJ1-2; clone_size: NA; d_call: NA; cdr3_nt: TGTGCAAGTCGCTTAGAGGCAAGGGACAGGGGTCACGCTAACTATGGCTACACCTTC; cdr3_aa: CASRLEARDRGHANYGYTF
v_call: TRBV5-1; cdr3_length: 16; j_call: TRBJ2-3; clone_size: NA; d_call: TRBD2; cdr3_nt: TGCGCCAGCAGCTTGGTCGGGGGGGGCGTCACAGATACGCAGTATTTT; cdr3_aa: CASSLVGGGVTDTQYF
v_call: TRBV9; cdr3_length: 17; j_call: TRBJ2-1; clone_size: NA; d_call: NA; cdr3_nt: TGTGCCAGCAGCGTAAGGTCGGGATTGAGCTCCTACAATGAGCAGTTCTTC; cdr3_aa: CASSVRSGLSSYNEQFF
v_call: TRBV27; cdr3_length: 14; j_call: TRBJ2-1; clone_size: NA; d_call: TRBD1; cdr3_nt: TGTGCCACGAAGCACGGGACAGGGGGTAATGAGCAGTTCTTC; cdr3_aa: CATKHGTGGNEQFF
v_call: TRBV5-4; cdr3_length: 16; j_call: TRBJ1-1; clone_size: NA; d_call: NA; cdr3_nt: TGTGCCAGCAGCTTAGGCCGAGGGCAAGTGAACACTGAAGCTTTCTTT; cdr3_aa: CASSLGRGQVNTEAFF
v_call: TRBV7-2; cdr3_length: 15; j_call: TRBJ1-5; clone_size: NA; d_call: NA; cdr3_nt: TGTGCCAGCAGCTCGACATTTCCCAGCAATCAGCCCCAGCATTTT; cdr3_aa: CASSSTFPSNQPQHF
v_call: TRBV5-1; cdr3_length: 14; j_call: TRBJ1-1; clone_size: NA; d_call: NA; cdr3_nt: TGCGCCAGCAGCTTACAGGTAATGAACACTGAAGCTTTCTTT; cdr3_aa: CASSLQVMNTEAFF
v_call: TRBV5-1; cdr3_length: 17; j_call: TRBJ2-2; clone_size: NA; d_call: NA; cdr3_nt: TGCGCCAGCAGCTTTACCGGGACACAAATGAACACCGGGGAGCTGTTTTTT; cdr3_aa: CASSFTGTQMNTGELFF
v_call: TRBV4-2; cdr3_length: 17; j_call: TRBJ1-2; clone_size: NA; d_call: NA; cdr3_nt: TGTGCCAGCAGCCAAGATTATTCAGGGGTTTTAAACTATGGCTACACCTTC; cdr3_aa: CASSQDYSGVLNYGYTF
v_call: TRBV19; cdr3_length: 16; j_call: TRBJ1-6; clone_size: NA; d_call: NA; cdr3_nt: TGTGCCAGTAGTATCGGGAGGGGAACAGATAATTCACCCCTCCACTTT; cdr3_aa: CASSIGRGTDNSPLHF
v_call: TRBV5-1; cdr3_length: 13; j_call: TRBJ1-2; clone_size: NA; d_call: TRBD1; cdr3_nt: TGCGCCAGCAGCGCGGACAGGGCTTATGGCTACACCTTC; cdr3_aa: CASSADRAYGYTF
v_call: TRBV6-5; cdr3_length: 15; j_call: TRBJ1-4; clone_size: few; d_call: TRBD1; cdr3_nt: TGTGCCAGCAGTTACACAGGGGAAGCGAGTGAAAAACTGTTTTTT; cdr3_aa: CASSYTGEASEKLFF
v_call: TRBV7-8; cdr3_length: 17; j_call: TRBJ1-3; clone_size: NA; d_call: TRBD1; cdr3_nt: TGTGCCAGCAGCCTAAAAGCTCCGGGACAGTCTGGAAACACCATATATTTT; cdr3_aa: CASSLKAPGQSGNTIYF
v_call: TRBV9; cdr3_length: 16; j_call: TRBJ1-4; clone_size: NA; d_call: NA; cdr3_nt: TGTGCCAGCAGCGTATACGGGACTACAACTAATGAAAAACTGTTTTTT; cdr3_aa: CASSVYGTTTNEKLFF
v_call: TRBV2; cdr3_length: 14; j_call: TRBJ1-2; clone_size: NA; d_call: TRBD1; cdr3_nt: TGTGCCAGCAGTGAATGGGACAGGGGTGGGGGCTACACCTTC; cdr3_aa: CASSEWDRGGGYTF
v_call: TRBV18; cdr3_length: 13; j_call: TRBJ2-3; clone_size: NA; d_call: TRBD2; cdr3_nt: TGTGCCAGCTCACCTGTGGGACTAGCGGCCCCCGATTTT; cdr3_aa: CASSPVGLAAPDF
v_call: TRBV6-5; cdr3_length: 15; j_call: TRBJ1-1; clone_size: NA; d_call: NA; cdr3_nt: TGTGCCAGCAGTTACGAGGGGGGGAGGACGACTGAAGCTTTCTTT; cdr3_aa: CASSYEGGRTTEAFF
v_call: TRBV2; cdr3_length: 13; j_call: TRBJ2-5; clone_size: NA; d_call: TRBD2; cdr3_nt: TGTGCCAGCAGTTCGGGGGGGCGAGAGACCCAGTACTTC; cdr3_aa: CASSSGGRETQYF
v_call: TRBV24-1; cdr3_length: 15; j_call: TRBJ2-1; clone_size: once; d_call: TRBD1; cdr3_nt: TGTGCCACCAGTGATCCGAGACAGGGATACAATGAGCAGTTCTTC; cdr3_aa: CATSDPRQGYNEQFF
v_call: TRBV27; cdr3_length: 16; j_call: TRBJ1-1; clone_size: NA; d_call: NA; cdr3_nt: TGTGCCAGCAGTTTACGGGAGATGGGTGGTCACACTGAAGCTTTCTTT; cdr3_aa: CASSLREMGGHTEAFF
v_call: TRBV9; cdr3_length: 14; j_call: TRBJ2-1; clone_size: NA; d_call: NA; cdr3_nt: TGTGCCAGCATCAGGACATACAGATACAATGAGCAGTTCTTC; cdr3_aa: CASIRTYRYNEQFF
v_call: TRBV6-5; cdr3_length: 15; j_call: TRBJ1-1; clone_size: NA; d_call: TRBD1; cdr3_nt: TGTGCCAGCAGGGCCGGGACAGGGGGGAACACTGAAGCTTTCTTT; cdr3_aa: CASRAGTGGNTEAFF
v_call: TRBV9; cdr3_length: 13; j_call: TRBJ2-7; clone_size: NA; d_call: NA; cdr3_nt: TGTGCCAGCAGCGTAGGAGTCTCCTACGAGCAGTACTTC; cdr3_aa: CASSVGVSYEQYF
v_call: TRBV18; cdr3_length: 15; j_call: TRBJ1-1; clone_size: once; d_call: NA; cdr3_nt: TGTGCCAGCTCACCACGTACGGGGGTGAGCGCTGAAGCTTTCTTT; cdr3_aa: CASSPRTGVSAEAFF
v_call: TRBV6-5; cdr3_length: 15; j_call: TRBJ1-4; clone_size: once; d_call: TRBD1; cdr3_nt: TGTGCCAGCAGCCGGACAGGGGGCGCGGAGGAAAAACTGTTTTTT; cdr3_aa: CASSRTGGAEEKLFF
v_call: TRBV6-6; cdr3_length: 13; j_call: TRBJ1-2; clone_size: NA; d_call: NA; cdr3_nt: TGTGCCAGCAGACCACTAGACAACTATGGCTACACCTTC; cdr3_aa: CASRPLDNYGYTF
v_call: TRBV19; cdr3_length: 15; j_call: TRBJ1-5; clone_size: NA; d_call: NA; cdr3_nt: TGTGCCAGTAGTGCCGACAGGAGTAGCAATCAGCCCCAGCATTTT; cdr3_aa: CASSADRSSNQPQHF
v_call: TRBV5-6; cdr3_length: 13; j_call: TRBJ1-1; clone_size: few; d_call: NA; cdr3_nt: TGTGCCACCCTCAGAGGGAGTGACACTGAAGCTTTCTTT; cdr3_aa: CATLRGSDTEAFF
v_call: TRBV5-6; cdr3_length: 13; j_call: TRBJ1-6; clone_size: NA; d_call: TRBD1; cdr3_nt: TGTGCCAGCAGGGGGACAGAGAATTCACCCCTCCACTTT; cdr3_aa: CASRGTENSPLHF
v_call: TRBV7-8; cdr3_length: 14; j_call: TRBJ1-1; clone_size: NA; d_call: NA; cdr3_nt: TGTGCCAGCAGCTTAAGTCAGTCGAACACTGAAGCTTTCTTT; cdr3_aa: CASSLSQSNTEAFF
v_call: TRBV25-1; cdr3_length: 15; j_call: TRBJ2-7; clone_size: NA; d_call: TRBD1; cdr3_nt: TGTGCCAGCAGCGCTCGACAGGGCGGGTCCTACGAGCAGTACTTC; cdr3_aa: CASSARQGGSYEQYF
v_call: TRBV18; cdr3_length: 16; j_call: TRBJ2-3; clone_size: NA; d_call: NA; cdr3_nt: TGTGCCAGCTCACCCTCGACAGGGACTAGCACAGATACGCAGTATTTT; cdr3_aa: CASSPSTGTSTDTQYF
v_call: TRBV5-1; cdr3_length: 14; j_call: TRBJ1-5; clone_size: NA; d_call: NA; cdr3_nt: TGCGCCAGCAGCTTGGAGTTCGGGGTTTCGGCCCAGCATTTT; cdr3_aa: CASSLEFGVSAQHF
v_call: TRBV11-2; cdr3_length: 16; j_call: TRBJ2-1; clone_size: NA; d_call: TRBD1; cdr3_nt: TGTGCCAGCAGCTATAGACAGGGGCGTCGGGTCAATGAGCAGTTCTTC; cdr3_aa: CASSYRQGRRVNEQFF
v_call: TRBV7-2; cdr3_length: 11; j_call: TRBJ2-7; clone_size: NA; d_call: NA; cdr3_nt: TGTGCCAGCAGCTTCAACTACGAGCAGTACTTC; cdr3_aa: CASSFNYEQYF
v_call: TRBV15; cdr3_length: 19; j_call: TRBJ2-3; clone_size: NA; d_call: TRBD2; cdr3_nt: TGTGCCACCAGCGCCAGGACTAGCGGGGGCCTTATACGCACAGATACGCAGTATTTT; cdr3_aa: CATSARTSGGLIRTDTQYF
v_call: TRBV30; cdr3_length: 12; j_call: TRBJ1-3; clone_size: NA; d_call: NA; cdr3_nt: TGTGCCTGGAGTCGAGGTGGAAACACCATATATTTT; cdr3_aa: CAWSRGGNTIYF
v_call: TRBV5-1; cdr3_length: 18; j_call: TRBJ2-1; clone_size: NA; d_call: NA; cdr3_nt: TGCGCCAGCAGCTCCCCGGACGATAGGGAGCTCAGGGGCAATGAGCAGTTCTTC; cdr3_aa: CASSSPDDRELRGNEQFF
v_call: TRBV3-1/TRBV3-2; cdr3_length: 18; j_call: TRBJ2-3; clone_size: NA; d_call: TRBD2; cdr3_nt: TGTGCCAGCAGCCAAGGTATAGGTGGGGCTAGCGGGGTAGATACGCAGTATTTT; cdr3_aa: CASSQGIGGASGVDTQYF
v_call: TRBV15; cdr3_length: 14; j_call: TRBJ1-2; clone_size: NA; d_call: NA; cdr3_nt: TGTGCCACCAGCAACCGACAGACCAACTATGGCTACACCTTC; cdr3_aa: CATSNRQTNYGYTF
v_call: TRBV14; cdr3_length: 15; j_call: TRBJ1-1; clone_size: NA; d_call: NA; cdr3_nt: TGTGCCAGCGCGAGATTCGGACAGTTGAACACTGAAGCTTTCTTT; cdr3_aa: CASARFGQLNTEAFF
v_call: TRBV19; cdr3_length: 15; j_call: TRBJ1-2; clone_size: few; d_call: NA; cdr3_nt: TGTGCCAGTACCCTCAGGCCGGGGGGGGACTATGGCTACACCTTC; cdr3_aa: CASTLRPGGDYGYTF
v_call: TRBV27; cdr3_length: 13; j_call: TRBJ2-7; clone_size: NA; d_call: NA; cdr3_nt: TGTGCCAGCAGTTTAGTACAGTCCTACGAGCAGTACTTC; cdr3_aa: CASSLVQSYEQYF
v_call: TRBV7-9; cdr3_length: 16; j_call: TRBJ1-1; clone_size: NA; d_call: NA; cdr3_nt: TGTGCCAGCAGCTTCCTAACCTGGGCAGTGAACACTGAAGCTTTCTTT; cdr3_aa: CASSFLTWAVNTEAFF
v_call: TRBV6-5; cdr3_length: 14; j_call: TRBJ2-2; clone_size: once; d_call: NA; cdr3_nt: TGTGCCAGCAGTTATGCCCGGGACACCGGGGAGCTGTTTTTT; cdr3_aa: CASSYARDTGELFF